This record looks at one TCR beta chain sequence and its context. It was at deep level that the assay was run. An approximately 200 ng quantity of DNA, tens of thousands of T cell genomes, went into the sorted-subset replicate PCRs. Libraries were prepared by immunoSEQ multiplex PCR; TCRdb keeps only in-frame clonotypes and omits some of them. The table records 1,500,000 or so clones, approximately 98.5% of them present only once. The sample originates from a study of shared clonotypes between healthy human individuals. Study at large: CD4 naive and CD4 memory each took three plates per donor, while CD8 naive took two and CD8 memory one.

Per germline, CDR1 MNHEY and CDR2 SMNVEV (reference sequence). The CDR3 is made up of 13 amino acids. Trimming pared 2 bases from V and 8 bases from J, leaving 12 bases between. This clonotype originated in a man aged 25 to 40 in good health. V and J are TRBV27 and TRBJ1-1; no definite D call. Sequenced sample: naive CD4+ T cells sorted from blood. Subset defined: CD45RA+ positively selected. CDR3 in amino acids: CASSLQEPDEAFF. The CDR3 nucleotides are TGTGCCAGCAGTTTACAAGAACCCGACGAAGCTTTCTTT.